This TCR beta chain originates from a study of type 1 regulatory T cells. Study-level information: This in vitro CD4 product, T-allo10, is enriched for Tr1 cells and alloantigen-specific.

This clonotype was found a few times. TCRdb analysed the reads with MiXCR anew, one entry per CDR3 protein. The sample lists some 90,000 distinct CDR3 sequences; roughly a third were seen once. With V trimmed by 4 bases and J by 4 bases, 5 bases remained unmatched. Germline V gives CDR1 SEHNR, CDR2 FQNEAQ (reference sequence). The CDR3 sequence is 15 residues long. The origin of this receptor is a human donor in good health. The V call is TRBV7-9, the J call TRBJ2-2; TRBD1 agrees at 8 bases. Sequenced material: CD4+ T cells, either the whole sample or a sorted fraction (not recorded which). The DNA of the CDR3 is TGTGCCAGCAGCTCGACAGGGGCCTTCACCGGGGAGCTGTTTTTT. Translating gives CASSSTGAFTGELFF.